What follows are 5 T cell receptor beta chains derived from one specimen sequenced in a study of regulatory T cells in long-lasting Graves disease. Both iRepertoire HTBI primers and Arm-PCR of CDR3 regions were used to build the TCR beta libraries. TCRdb analysed the multiplex PCR reads with MiXCR anew, one entry per CDR3 protein. The sample yields fewer than 650,000 distinct CDR3 sequences, 16% seen once. Time point in this sample: newly diagnosed GD, antithyroid drugs for less than 3 months. The TCR library was made from RNA that had been extracted from PBMCs in TRIzol. The data were also submitted as part of a second study, on T cells in Graves' hyperthyroidism and ophthalmopathy.

The sample consisted of peripheral blood mononuclear cells (PBMCs), taken at new diagnosis, from a patient treated with antithyroid drugs. The receptors originated from a woman aged 25 to 39 with Graves disease.

The chain employs TRBV6-1 and TRBJ2-5, with 14 positions matching TRBD2. V was clipped by 6 bases and J by 7 bases; unmatched bases: 4. The CDR3 runs 14 residues. Germline V CDR1 and CDR2: MNHNS, SASEGT. CDR3 loop: CASRPGLAGGTQYF. In DNA, the CDR3 is TGTGCCAGCAGGCCCGGACTAGCGGGGGGGACCCAGTACTTC.

At least ten counts were recorded for this clonotype. V and J are TRBV12-3 or TRBV12-4 and TRBJ1-1; D ambiguous. The V end lost 2 bases, the J end lost 1 base, and 5 bases lay between the germline ends. CDR3 length equals 13 residues. This CDR3 is CASSLLQNTEAFF. The DNA for the CDR3 is TGTGCCAGCAGTTTATTGCAGAACACTGAAGCTTTCTTT.

This chain links TRBV30 with TRBJ1-5; TRBD1 matches 10 bases. V shed 3 bases, J shed 4 bases, and the junction held 6 bases outside the gene matches. Germline V gene sequence: CDR1 GTSNPN, CDR2 SVGIG (reference sequence). The CDR3 is 15 residues long. The DNA of the CDR3 is TGTGCCTGGAGGGGACAGGGGATTACTAATCAGCCCCAGCATTTT. Translating it yields CAWRGQGITNQPQHF.

CDR3 sequence: CASSYFSGTSGRNNEQYF. The DNA for the CDR3 is TGTGCCAGCAGCTATTTCTCCGGGACTAGCGGGAGAAACAACGAGCAGTACTTC. V is TRBV11-2 and J is TRBJ2-7; 14 bases agree with TRBD2. The CDR3 runs 18 residues. Germline CDR1 SGHAT, CDR2 FQNNGV. Unmatched junction bases numbered 13, after V lost 4 bases and J lost 5 bases. Full variable domain (remainder filled in from reference TRBV11-2 and TRBJ2-7): EAGVAQSPRYKIIEKRQSVAFWCNPISGHATLYWYQQILGQGPKLLIQFQNNGVVDDSQLPKDRFSAERLKGVDSTLKIQPAKLEDSAVYLCASSYFSGTSGRNNEQYFGPGTRLTVT.

The gene calls are TRBV12-3 or TRBV12-4 and TRBJ2-7; no clear D gene. The CDR3 consists of 12 residues. V lost 6 bases to trimming and J lost 3 bases, with 9 bases between them. The CDR3 reads CASRVRSYEQYF. CDR3 coding DNA: TGTGCCAGCAGGGTCAGGAGCTACGAGCAGTACTTC.